This T cell receptor (beta chain) was captured by sequencing in a study of tumor-infiltrating lymphocytes in primary liver carcinoma (dated by TCRdb to between 2016 and 2019). About the investigation overall: Hepatocellular carcinoma (four) or combined HCC and intrahepatic cholangiocarcinoma (one) was present in the five patients, who were three men and two women aged 30 to 69 years. Roughly 3.65 to 7.13 million productive TCRbeta reads were obtained per sample, and no significant difference in read depth was found between tissue types. A total of roughly 35 specimens from 5 patients went through TCRbeta repertoire sequencing, namely 25 tumor regions, 5 adjacent noncancerous liver tissues and 5 peripheral blood samples. For each liver tumor, the study sampled five regions along with adjacent normal tissue and blood, and applied TCRbeta repertoire sequencing, expression microarrays and whole-exome sequencing. Repertoires from technical replicates were highly reproducible, with mean shared-clone rates around 0.87 and correlation coefficients above 0.95. Agilent mRNA microarray profiling was performed on the roughly 27 tumor region samples to relate TCRbeta repertoire diversity to the local molecular phenotype. The five patients had tumors of stage T1-T3 N0M0, with maximum diameters ranging from roughly 4 to 11 cm.

Total RNA and DNA were co-extracted from about 19-30 mg of bulk tissue with the AllPrep DNA/RNA mini kit, without cell sorting. Surgical resection was performed in China between November 2015 and 2016 on about 5 patients with histopathologically diagnosed primary liver carcinoma. At the time of sampling, the patients had chronic HBV infection and had not received any treatment. Five spatially separated regions were sampled per tumor: superior, inferior, left-lateral and right-lateral poles, plus the tumor centre. Histology showed that every tumor sample contained more than 85% viable tumor cells. Each fresh piece of tumor and adjacent tissue was cut in two, with one half stored in RNAlater at -80 degrees C and the other half sent for histology. A constant-region primer and ProtoScript II reverse transcriptase were used to reverse-transcribe TCRbeta-specific cDNA from about 500 ng total RNA. The TCRbeta libraries were prepared through three rounds of nested multiplex PCR following a slightly modified ARM-PCR procedure. Multiplex TRBV1-TRBV30 forward primers and a Cbeta reverse primer were used in the first two PCR rounds, each of which was run for approximately 9 cycles. A final 25-cycle PCR with Deep VentR polymerase added sample barcodes and Illumina adapters. Before sequencing, amplicons of 200-500 bp were purified from gel using a QIAquick gel extraction kit. TCRbeta amplicons were sequenced on an Illumina HiSeq 2500 with 250-bp paired-end reads. Under the source paper's analysis protocol: Quality trimming of reads was performed with Trimmomatic v0.33, and paired reads were merged with FLASH v1.2.11 so that full CDR3 sequences could be recovered. MiGEC v1.2.1b assigned V, D and J germline segments to the rearranged TCRbeta sequences. Clonotype statistics and Shannon-Wiener diversity indices were calculated with VDJtools v1.0.0. To cut down on sampling bias, every analysis after diversity analysis relied on just the 250 most abundant clonotypes from each sample. In TCRdb, the public reads were trimmed at Q25 with fastp and aligned with MiXCR, with productive beta chains retained. Here each entry gathers all rows of one CDR3 protein and keeps the most common genes and DNA. The V and J calls shown here were made by TCRdb, not taken from the authors' results. This sample gives about 74,000 distinct CDR3 sequences in total; 60% to 80% of them show up just once. Around 30% of the sample is in the top ten clones.

What the research found in general, with its limitations: Compared with blood, tumors had a significantly larger share of the repertoire taken up by the top 250 clones (p = 0.039). With just a handful of patients in the study, the authors point out that the findings should be validated in a larger study. Since the samples were bulk and unsorted, there was no way to compare CD4+ and CD8+ T cell repertoires. Only roughly 7-25% of top clones appeared in all five regions of a tumor, which suggests that tumor-infiltrating T cells are spatially heterogeneous. Only the TCR beta chain was sequenced, which likely underestimates true repertoire diversity because unpaired alpha chains were not captured. Repertoire overlap was found to be higher between tumor regions (mean approximately 36%) than between tumor-adjacent (roughly 17%) or tumor-blood (about 15%) pairs, consistent with antigen-driven expansion.

The CDR3 length is 13 residues, termini included. This entry keeps only the CDR3 DNA: 39 bases, framed from base 1. The trim is 1 base for V and 8 bases for J, with a gap of 11 bases between the germline ends. CDR1 and CDR2 (LGHNA, YNFKEQ) derive from the germline V gene. For this clonotype: Its antigen remains undetermined. As the CDR3 is not closed by the conserved phenylalanine or tryptophan, this likely results from a read error.

This receptor was identified in a man between 35 and 55 years old with primary liver carcinoma and hepatitis B virus infection. The receptor chain draws on TRBV4-2 and TRBJ1-2, with no confidently assigned D gene. Sequencing was performed on liver tumor tissue from sampling region 4. Per the publication, the cell subset or site label means: tumor region T4, right-lateral pole. The CDR3 reads as follows: CASSQVQGSGYTL. The DNA sequence is TGTGCCAGCAGCCAAGTGCAAGGTAGCGGCTACACCCTC.